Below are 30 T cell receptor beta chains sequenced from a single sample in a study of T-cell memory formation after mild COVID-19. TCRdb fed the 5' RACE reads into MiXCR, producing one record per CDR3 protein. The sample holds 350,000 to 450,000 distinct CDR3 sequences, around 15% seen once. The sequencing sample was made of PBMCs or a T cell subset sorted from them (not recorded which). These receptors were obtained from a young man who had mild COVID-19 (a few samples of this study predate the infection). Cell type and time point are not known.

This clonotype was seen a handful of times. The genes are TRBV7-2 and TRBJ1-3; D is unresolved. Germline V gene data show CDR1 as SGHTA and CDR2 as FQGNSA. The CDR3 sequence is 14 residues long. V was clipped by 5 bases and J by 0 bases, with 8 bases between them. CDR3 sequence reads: CASSPFFSGNTIYF. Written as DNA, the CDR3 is TGTGCCAGCAGCCCCTTTTTCTCTGGAAACACCATATATTTT.

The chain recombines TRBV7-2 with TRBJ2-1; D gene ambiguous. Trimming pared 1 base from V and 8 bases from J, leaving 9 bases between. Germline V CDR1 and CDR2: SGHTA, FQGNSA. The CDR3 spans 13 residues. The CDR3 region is CASSLEENHEQFF. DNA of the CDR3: TGTGCCAGCAGCTTAGAGGAGAATCATGAGCAGTTCTTC.

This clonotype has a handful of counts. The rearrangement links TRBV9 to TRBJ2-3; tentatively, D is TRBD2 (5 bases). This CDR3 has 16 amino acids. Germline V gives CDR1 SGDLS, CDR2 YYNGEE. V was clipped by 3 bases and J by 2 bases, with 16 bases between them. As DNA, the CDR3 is TGTGCCAGCAGCGCTACTACGAGCGGAGCCACAGATACGCAGTATTTT. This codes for CASSATTSGATDTQYF. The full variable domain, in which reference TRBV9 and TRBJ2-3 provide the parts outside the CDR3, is DSGVTQTPKHLITATGQRVTLRCSPRSGDLSVYWYQQSLDQGLQFLIQYYNGEERAKGNILERFSAQQFPDLHSELNLSSLELGDSALYFCASSATTSGATDTQYFGPGTRLTVL.

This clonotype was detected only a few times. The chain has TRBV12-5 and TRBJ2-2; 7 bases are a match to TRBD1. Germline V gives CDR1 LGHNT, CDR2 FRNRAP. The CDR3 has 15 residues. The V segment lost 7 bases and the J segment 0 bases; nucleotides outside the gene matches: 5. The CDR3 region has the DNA TGTGCTAGTGCCCTTACAGGGGCGAACACCGGGGAGCTGTTTTTT. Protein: CASALTGANTGELFF. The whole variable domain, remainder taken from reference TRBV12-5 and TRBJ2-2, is DARVTQTPRHKVTEMGQEVTMRCQPILGHNTVFWYRQTMMQGLELLAYFRNRAPLDDSGMPKDRFSAEMPDATLATLKIQPSEPRDSAVYFCASALTGANTGELFFGEGSRLTVL.

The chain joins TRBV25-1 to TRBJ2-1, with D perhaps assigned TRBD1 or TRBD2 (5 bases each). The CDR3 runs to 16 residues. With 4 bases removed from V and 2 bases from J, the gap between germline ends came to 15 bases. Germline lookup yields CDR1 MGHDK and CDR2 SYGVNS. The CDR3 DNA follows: TGTGCCAGCAGTGGACATTCCGAGGGGCCCTACAATGAGCAGTTCTTC. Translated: CASSGHSEGPYNEQFF.

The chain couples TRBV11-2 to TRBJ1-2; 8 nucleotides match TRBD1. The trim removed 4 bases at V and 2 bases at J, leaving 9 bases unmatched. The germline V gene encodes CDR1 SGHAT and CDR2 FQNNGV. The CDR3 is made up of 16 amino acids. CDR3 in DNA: TGTGCCAGCAGCTCACTCAAGAGGACAGGGAACTATGGCTACACCTTC. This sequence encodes CASSSLKRTGNYGYTF.

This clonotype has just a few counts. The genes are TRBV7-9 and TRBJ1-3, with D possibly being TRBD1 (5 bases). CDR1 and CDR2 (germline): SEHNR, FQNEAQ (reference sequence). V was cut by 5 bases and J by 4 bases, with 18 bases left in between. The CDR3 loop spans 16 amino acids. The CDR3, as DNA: TGTGCCAGCAGCATCGGGGGACTGCTTTTCGGAAACACCATATATTTT. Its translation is CASSIGGLLFGNTIYF.

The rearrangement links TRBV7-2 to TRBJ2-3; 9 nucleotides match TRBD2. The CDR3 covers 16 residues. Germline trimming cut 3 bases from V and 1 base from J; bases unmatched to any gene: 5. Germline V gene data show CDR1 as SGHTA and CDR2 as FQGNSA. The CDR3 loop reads CASSFGASGGTDTQYF. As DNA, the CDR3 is TGTGCCAGCAGCTTCGGGGCTAGCGGGGGCACAGATACGCAGTATTTT.

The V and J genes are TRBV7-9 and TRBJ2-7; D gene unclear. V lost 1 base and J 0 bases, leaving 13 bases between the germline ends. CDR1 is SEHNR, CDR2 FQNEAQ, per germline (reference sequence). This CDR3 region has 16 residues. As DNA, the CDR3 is TGTGCCAGCAGCTTAGTAGTGGGCCGTAGCTCCTACGAGCAGTACTTC. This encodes CASSLVVGRSSYEQYF.

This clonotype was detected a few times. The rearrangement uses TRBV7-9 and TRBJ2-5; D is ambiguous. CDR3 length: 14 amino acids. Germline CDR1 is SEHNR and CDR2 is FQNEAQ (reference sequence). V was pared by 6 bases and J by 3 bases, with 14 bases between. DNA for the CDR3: TGTGCCAGCAGACAACCGACTGGAAAAGAGACCCAGTACTTC. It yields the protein CASRQPTGKETQYF. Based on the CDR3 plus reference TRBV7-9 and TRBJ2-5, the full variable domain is DTGVSQNPRHKITKRGQNVTFRCDPISEHNRLYWYRQTLGQGPEFLTYFQNEAQLEKSRLLSDRFSAERPKGSFSTLEIQRTEQGDSAMYLCASRQPTGKETQYFGPGTRLLVL.

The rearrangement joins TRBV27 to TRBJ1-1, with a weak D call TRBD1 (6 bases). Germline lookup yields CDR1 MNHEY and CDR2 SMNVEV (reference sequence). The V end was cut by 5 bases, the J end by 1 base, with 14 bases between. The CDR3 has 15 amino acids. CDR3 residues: CASSIQGSGNTEAFF. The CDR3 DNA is TGTGCCAGCAGTATACAGGGAAGCGGGAACACTGAAGCTTTCTTT.

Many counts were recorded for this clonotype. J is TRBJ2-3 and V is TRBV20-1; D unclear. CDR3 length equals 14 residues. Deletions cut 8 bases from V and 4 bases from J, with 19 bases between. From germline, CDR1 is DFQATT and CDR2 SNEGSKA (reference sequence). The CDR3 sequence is CSQSYSPPSDTQYF. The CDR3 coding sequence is TGCAGTCAATCTTACTCCCCTCCCTCAGATACGCAGTATTTT.

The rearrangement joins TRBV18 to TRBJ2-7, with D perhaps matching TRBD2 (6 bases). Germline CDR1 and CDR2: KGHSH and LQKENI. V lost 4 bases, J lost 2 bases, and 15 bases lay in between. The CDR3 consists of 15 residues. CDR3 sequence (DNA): TGTGCCAGCTCACGAGGACTACAGAATACCTACGAGCAGTACTTC. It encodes CASSRGLQNTYEQYF. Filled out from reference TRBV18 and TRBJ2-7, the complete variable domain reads NAGVMQNPRHLVRRRGQEARLRCSPMKGHSHVYWYRQLPEEGLKFMVYLQKENIIDESGMPKERFSAEFPKEGPSILRIQQVVRGDSAAYFCASSRGLQNTYEQYFGPGTRLTVT.

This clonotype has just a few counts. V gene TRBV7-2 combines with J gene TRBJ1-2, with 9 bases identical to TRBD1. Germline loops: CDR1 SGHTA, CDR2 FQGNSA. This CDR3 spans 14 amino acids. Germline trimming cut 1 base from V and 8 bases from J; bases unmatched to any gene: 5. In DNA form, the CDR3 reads TGTGCCAGCAGCTTAGGCCAGGGACAGGGAGGCTACACCTTC. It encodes CASSLGQGQGGYTF. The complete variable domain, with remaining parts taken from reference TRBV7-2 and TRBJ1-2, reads GAGVSQSPSNKVTEKGKDVELRCDPISGHTALYWYRQSLGQGLEFLIYFQGNSAPDKSGLPSDRFSAERTGGSVSTLTIQRTQQEDSAVYLCASSLGQGQGGYTFGSGTRLTVV.

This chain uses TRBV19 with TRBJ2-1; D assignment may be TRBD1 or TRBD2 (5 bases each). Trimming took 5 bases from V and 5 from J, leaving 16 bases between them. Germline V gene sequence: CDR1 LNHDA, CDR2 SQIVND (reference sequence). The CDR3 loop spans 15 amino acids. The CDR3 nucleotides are TGTGCCAGTAGTCTACGGCCGGGACGGGACAATGAGCAGTTCTTC. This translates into CASSLRPGRDNEQFF.

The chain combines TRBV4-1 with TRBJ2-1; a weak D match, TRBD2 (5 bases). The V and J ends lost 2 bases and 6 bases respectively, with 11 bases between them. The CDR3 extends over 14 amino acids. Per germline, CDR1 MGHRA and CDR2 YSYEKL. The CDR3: CASSQLEAINEQFF. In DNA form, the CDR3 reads TGCGCCAGCAGCCAACTGGAGGCCATCAATGAGCAGTTCTTC.

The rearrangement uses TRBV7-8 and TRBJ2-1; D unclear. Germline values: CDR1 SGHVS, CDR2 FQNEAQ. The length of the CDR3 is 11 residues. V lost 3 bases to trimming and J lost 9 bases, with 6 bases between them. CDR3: CASSFLSEQFF. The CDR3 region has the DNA TGTGCCAGCAGCTTCCTTAGTGAGCAGTTCTTC.

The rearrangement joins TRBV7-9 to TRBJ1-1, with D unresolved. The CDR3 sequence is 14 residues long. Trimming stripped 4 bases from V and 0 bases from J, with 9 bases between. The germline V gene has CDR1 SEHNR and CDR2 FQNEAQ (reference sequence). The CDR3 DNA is TGTGCCAGCAGCTCCCCCCCTTTGAACACTGAAGCTTTCTTT. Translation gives CASSSPPLNTEAFF.

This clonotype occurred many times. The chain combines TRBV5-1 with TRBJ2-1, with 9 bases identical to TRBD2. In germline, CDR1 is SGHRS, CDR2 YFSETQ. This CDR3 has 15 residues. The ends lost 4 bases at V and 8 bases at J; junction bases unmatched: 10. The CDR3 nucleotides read TGCGCCAGCAGCATGGGACTAGCCCCCCTCGATGAGCAGTTCTTC. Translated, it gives CASSMGLAPLDEQFF. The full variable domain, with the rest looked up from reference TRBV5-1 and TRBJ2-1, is KAGVTQTPRYLIKTRGQQVTLSCSPISGHRSVSWYQQTPGQGLQFLFEYFSETQRNKGNFPGRFSGRQFSNSRSEMNVSTLELGDSALYLCASSMGLAPLDEQFFGPGTRLTVL.

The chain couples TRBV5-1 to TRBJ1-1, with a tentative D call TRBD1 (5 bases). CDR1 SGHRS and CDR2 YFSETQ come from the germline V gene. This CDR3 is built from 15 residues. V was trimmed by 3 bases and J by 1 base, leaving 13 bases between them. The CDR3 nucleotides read TGCGCCAGCAGCTCCCAAGGAGGACAGAACACTGAAGCTTTCTTT. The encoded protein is CASSSQGGQNTEAFF.

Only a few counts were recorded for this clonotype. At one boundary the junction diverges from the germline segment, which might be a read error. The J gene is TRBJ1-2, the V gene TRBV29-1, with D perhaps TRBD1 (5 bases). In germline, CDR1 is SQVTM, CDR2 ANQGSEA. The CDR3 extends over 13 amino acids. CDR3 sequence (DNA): TGCAGCGTGGAAGGGATTGGGGGTCGTGGCTACACCTTC. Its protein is CSVEGIGGRGYTF.

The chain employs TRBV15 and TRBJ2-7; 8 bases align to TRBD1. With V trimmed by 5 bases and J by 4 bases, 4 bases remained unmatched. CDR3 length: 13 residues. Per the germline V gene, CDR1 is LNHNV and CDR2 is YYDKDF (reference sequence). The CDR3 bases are TGTGCCACCAGCCGGGACAGGTTGTACGAGCAGTACGTC. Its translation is CATSRDRLYEQYV.

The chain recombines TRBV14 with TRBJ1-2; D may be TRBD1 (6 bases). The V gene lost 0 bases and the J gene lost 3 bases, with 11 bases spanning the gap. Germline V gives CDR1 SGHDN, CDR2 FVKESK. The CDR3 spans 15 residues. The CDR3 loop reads CASSQDSGEDYGYTF. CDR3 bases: TGTGCCAGCAGCCAAGATTCAGGGGAGGACTATGGCTACACCTTC.

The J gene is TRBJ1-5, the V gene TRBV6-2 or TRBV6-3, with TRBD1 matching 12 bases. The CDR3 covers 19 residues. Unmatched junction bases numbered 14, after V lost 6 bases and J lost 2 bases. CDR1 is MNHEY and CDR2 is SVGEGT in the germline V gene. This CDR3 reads CASRTVGTGGVRGNQPQHF. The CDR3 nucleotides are TGTGCCAGCAGGACCGTTGGGACAGGGGGCGTCAGGGGCAATCAGCCCCAGCATTTT.

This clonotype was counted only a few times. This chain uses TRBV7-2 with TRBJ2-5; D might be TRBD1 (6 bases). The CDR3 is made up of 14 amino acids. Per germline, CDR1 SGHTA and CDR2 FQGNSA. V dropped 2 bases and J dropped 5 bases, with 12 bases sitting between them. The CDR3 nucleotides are TGTGCCAGCAGCTTACGAAGGGGGTGGGAGACCCAGTACTTC. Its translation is CASSLRRGWETQYF.

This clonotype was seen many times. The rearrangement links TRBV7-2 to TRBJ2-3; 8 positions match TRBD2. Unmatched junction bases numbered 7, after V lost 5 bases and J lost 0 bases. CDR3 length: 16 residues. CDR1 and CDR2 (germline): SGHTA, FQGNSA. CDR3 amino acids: CASSPIGGGSTDTQYF. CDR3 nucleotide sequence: TGTGCCAGCAGCCCCATTGGCGGGGGGAGCACAGATACGCAGTATTTT.

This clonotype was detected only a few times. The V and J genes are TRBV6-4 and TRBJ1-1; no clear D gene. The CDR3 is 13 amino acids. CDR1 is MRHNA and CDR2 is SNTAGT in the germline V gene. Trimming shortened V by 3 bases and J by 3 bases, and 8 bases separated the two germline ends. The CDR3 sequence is CASSEKEYTEAFF. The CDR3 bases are TGTGCCAGCAGTGAAAAGGAGTACACTGAAGCTTTCTTT.

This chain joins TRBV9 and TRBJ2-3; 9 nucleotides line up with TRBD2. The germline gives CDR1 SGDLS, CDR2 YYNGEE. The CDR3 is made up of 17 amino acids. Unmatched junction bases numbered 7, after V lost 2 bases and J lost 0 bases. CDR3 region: CASSVLRGGRSTDTQYF. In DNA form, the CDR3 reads TGTGCCAGCAGCGTTTTGCGGGGGGGCAGAAGCACAGATACGCAGTATTTT.

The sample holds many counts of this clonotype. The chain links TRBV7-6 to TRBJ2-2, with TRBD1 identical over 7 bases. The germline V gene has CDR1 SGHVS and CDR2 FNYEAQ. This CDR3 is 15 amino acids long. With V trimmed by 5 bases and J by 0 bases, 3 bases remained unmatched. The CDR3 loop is CASSPGTANTGELFF. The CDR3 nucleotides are TGTGCCAGCAGCCCTGGGACAGCGAACACCGGGGAGCTGTTTTTT.

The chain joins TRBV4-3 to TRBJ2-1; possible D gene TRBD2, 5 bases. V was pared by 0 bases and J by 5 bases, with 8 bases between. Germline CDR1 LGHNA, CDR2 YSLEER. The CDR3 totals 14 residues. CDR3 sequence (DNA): TGCGCCAGCAGCCAAGATCCGGGAAACAATGAGCAGTTCTTC. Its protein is CASSQDPGNNEQFF.